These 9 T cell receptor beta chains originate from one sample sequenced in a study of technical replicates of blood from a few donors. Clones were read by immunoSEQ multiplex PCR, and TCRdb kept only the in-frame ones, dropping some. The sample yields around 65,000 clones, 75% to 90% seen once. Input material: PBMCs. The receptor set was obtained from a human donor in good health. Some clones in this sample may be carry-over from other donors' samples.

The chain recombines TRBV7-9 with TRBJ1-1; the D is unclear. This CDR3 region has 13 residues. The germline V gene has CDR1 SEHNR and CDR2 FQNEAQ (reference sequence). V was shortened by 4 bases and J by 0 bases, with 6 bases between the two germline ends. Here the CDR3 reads CASSSFVNTEAFF. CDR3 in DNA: TGTGCCAGCAGCTCATTTGTGAACACTGAAGCTTTCTTT. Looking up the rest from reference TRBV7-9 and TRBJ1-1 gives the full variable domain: DTGVSQNPRHKITKRGQNVTFRCDPISEHNRLYWYRQTLGQGPEFLTYFQNEAQLEKSRLLSDRFSAERPKGSFSTLEIQRTEQGDSAMYLCASSSFVNTEAFFGQGTRLTVV.

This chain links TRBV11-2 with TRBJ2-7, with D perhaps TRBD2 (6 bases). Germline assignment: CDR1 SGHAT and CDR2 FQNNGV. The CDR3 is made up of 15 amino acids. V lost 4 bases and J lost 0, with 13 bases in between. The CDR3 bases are TGTGCCAGCAGCTCCCAGCCGGGGGACTCCTACGAGCAGTACTTC. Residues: CASSSQPGDSYEQYF. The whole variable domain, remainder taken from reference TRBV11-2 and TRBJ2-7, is EAGVAQSPRYKIIEKRQSVAFWCNPISGHATLYWYQQILGQGPKLLIQFQNNGVVDDSQLPKDRFSAERLKGVDSTLKIQPAKLEDSAVYLCASSSQPGDSYEQYFGPGTRLTVT.

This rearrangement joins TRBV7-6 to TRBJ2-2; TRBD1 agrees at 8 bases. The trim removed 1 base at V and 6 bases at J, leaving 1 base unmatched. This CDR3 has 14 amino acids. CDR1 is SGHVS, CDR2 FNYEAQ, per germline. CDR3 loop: CASSLGTGPGELFF. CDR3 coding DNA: TGTGCCAGCAGCTTAGGGACAGGGCCCGGGGAGCTGTTTTTT.

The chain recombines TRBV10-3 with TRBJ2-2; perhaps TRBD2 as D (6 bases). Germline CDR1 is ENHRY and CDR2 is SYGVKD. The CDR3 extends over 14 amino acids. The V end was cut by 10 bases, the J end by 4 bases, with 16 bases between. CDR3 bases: TGTGCCACACTATCCAGGGAGGCCACCGGGGAGCTGTTTTTT. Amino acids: CATLSREATGELFF.

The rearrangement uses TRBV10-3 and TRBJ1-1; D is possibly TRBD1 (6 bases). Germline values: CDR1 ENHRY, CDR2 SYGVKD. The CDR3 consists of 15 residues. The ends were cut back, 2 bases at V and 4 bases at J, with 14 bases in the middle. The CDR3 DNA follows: TGTGCCATCAGTGAGCGGGTAGGGGGTTTCACTGAAGCTTTCTTT. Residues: CAISERVGGFTEAFF.

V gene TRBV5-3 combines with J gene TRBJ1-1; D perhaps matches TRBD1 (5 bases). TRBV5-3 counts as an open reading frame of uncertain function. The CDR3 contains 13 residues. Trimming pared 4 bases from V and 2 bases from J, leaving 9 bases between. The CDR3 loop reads CARSPGVNTEAFF. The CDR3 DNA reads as TGTGCCAGAAGCCCGGGGGTAAACACTGAAGCTTTCTTT.

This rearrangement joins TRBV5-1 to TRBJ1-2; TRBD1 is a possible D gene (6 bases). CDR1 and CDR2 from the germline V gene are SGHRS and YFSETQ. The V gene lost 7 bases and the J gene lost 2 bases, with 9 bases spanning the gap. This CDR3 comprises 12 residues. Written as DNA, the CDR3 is TGCGCCAGCCCCAGGGGAAACTATGGCTACACCTTC. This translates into CASPRGNYGYTF.

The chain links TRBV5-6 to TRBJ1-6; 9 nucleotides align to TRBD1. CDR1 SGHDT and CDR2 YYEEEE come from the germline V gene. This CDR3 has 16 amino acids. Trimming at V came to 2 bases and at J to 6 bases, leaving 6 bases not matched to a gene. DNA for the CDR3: TGTGCCAGCAGCTTCCTCCGGACAGGGGCTAATTCACCCCTCCACTTT. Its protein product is CASSFLRTGANSPLHF.

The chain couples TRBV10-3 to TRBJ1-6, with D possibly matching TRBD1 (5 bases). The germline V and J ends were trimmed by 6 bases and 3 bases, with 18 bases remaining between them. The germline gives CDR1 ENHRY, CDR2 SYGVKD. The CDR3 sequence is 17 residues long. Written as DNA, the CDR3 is TGTGCCATCAGCCGGGGGGGTCCGGACAACTATAATTCACCCCTCCACTTT. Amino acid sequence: CAISRGGPDNYNSPLHF.